The 16 T cell receptor beta chains given below trace back to one sample, sequenced in a study of T-cell memory formation after mild COVID-19. TCRdb re-called the 5' RACE reads with MiXCR, one entry per CDR3 protein. Here the sample spans fewer than 140,000 distinct CDR3 sequences, approximately 15% being singletons. Sequencing was carried out using PBMCs or a T cell subset sorted from them (not recorded which). Every receptor here comes from an adult woman who had mild COVID-19 (a few samples of this study predate the infection). Cell type and time point are not known.

Comments on this clonotype: This clone may be a read error of a much larger clone one base away. V is TRBV7-9 and J is TRBJ2-7; D is undetermined. V lost 1 base, J lost 3 bases, and 10 bases lay in between. The CDR3 sequence is 14 residues long. CDR1 and CDR2 from the germline V gene are SEHNR and FQNEAQ (reference sequence). CDR3 residues: CASSLVVAYYEQYF. The CDR3, as DNA: TGTGCCAGCAGCTTAGTTGTAGCCTACTACGAGCAGTACTTC.

The V and J genes are TRBV5-1 and TRBJ2-2, with TRBD1 as a possible D gene (6 bases). This CDR3 contains 15 residues. Germline V gene data show CDR1 as SGHRS and CDR2 as YFSETQ. Trimming removed 0 bases from V and 5 bases from J, with 11 bases in between. The CDR3 DNA is TGCGCCAGCAGCTTGGCCGACAGGATGACCGGGGAGCTGTTTTTT. Translation: CASSLADRMTGELFF.

This clonotype was seen a few times. This chain connects TRBV25-1 to TRBJ1-1; no firm D call. From germline, CDR1 is MGHDK and CDR2 SYGVNS. The CDR3 contains 13 residues. Trimming took 5 bases from V and 4 from J, leaving 11 bases between them. CDR3 DNA: TGTGCCAGCAGTACGGGGTATGGCACTGAAGCTTTCTTT. This translates into CASSTGYGTEAFF.

This clonotype was seen a handful of times. The chain couples TRBV2 to TRBJ2-3; 8 nucleotides line up with TRBD2. V lost 9 bases and J lost 1; bases outside the gene matches: 21. CDR1 is SNHLY and CDR2 is FYNNEI in the germline V gene. The CDR3 length is 19 residues. As DNA, the CDR3 is TGTGCCAGTAGAGCACCAGGACTAGCCGCATGCCAGGGCACAGATACGCAGTATTTT. This translates into CASRAPGLAACQGTDTQYF. The entire variable domain, with the rest obtained from reference TRBV2 and TRBJ2-3, is as follows: EPEVTQTPSHQVTQMGQEVILRCVPISNHLYFYWYRQILGQKVEFLVSFYNNEISEKSEIFDDQFSVERPDGSNFTLKIRSTKLEDSAMYFCASRAPGLAACQGTDTQYFGPGTRLTVL.

The rearrangement uses TRBV20-1 and TRBJ2-2; D tentatively reads TRBD1 or TRBD2 (5 bases each). The germline V and J ends were trimmed by 3 bases and 4 bases, with 15 bases remaining between them. The CDR3 loop spans 15 amino acids. Germline V gene sequence: CDR1 DFQATT, CDR2 SNEGSKA (reference sequence). Here the CDR3 DNA reads TGCAGTGCTAGTGCAACCGGGACGGTCACCGGGGAGCTGTTTTTT. Translating it yields CSASATGTVTGELFF.

The chain combines TRBV12-3 or TRBV12-4 with TRBJ1-1; no reliable D call. The CDR3 loop spans 14 amino acids. V shed 3 bases and J shed 4 bases, with 12 bases lying between them. CDR3 sequence (DNA): TGTGCCAGCAGTTTTGGGCTCTTTGGCACTGAAGCTTTCTTT. This translates into CASSFGLFGTEAFF.

This chain joins TRBV5-5 and TRBJ2-3; 10 positions match TRBD2. The length of the CDR3 is 18 residues. Germline V gives CDR1 SGHKS, CDR2 YYEKEE (reference sequence). Trimming removed 4 bases from V and 3 bases from J; junction bases left unmatched: 14. This CDR3 reads CASSPIGVLAGWTDTQYF. The DNA of the CDR3 is TGTGCCAGCAGCCCGATTGGGGTACTAGCGGGGTGGACAGATACGCAGTATTTT.

The chain couples TRBV4-3 to TRBJ2-1; possibly TRBD1 for D (6 bases). V shed 3 bases and J shed 8 bases, with 20 bases lying between them. This CDR3 region has 16 residues. Germline V gene data show CDR1 as LGHNA and CDR2 as YSLEER. Written as DNA, the CDR3 is TGCGCCAGCAGCCAGCTACCCCCTACAGGGACCGATGAGCAGTTCTTC. The encoded protein is CASSQLPPTGTDEQFF.

The chain carries TRBV9 and TRBJ2-1; 11 bases line up with TRBD2. From germline, CDR1 is SGDLS and CDR2 YYNGEE. CDR3 length equals 16 residues. The ends lost 4 bases at V and 7 bases at J; junction bases unmatched: 10. DNA for the CDR3: TGTGCCAGCAGCCTACTAGCGGGAGCAAGGGGTAATGAGCAGTTCTTC. It codes for CASSLLAGARGNEQFF.

This clonotype was picked up a small number of times. The chain couples TRBV12-3 or TRBV12-4 to TRBJ2-1; TRBD2 is a possible D gene (6 bases). V was clipped by 3 bases and J by 8 bases, with 11 bases between them. This CDR3 is 13 amino acids long. The CDR3 here is CASSFRSGDEQFF. CDR3 coding DNA: TGTGCCAGCAGTTTTAGATCGGGGGATGAGCAGTTCTTC.

The chain recombines TRBV29-1 with TRBJ2-7, with 9 nucleotides matching TRBD1. The length of the CDR3 is 13 residues. Germline V gene data show CDR1 as SQVTM and CDR2 as ANQGSEA. V lost 4 bases and J lost 3; bases outside the gene matches: 4. The CDR3 nucleotides are TGCAGCGTTGTTGACAGGGGGGTCTACGAGCAGTACTTC. This sequence encodes CSVVDRGVYEQYF.

J is TRBJ1-1 and V is TRBV12-3 or TRBV12-4; D unresolved. The CDR3 runs 14 residues. Trimming took off 5 bases at V and 0 bases at J, with 10 bases between the two ends. CDR3 amino acids: CASSATVMNTEAFF. The CDR3 DNA follows: TGTGCCAGCAGTGCCACGGTTATGAACACTGAAGCTTTCTTT.

This chain links TRBV7-9 with TRBJ2-1; 9 nucleotides align to TRBD2. There are 16 residues in the CDR3. The V segment lost 4 bases and the J segment 4 bases; nucleotides outside the gene matches: 8. Germline V gene sequence: CDR1 SEHNR, CDR2 FQNEAQ (reference sequence). CDR3 coding DNA: TGTGCCAGCAGCTCCTCTGCGGGAGGGCCTTACAATGAGCAGTTCTTC. Amino acids: CASSSSAGGPYNEQFF.

This clonotype was counted only a few times. The V gene is TRBV20-1, the J gene TRBJ2-2; 7 bases agree with TRBD1. There are 17 residues in the CDR3. Trimming took 0 bases from V and 1 from J; bases not matched to a gene: 8. Germline CDR1 is DFQATT and CDR2 is SNEGSKA (reference sequence). The CDR3 is CSARDQRGPENTGELFF. As DNA, the CDR3 is TGCAGTGCTAGAGATCAAAGGGGGCCAGAGAACACCGGGGAGCTGTTTTTT.

This clonotype was counted ten times or more. The chain links TRBV4-3 to TRBJ2-7; possible D gene TRBD2, 6 bases. Germline CDR1 and CDR2: LGHNA and YSLEER. The length of the CDR3 is 17 residues. V lost 1 base and J lost 7, with 23 bases in between. The CDR3 reads CASSQVKPGTPAGEQYF. The CDR3 region has the DNA TGCGCCAGCAGCCAAGTTAAACCCGGGACTCCCGCCGGTGAGCAGTACTTC.

This clonotype was counted between two and nine times. This rearrangement joins TRBV29-1 to TRBJ1-1; 7 nucleotides align to TRBD1. The CDR3 sequence is 13 residues long. Germline CDR1 SQVTM, CDR2 ANQGSEA. J was trimmed by 10 bases and V by 0 bases; bases with no gene match: 8. The DNA of the CDR3 is TGCAGCGTTGAAGAAGGGGGCGGCGGGGCAGCTTTCTTT. It yields the protein CSVEEGGGGAAFF.